A selection of T cell receptor beta chains follows, all from one sample in a study of post-analysis software for immune sequencing data. TCRdb called the PCR reads again in MiXCR, with one record for every CDR3 protein. The data hold over 250,000 distinct CDR3 sequences, with approximately 34% observed a single time. Input material: blood. These receptors were collected from a girl aged 10 to 17 with multiple sclerosis. The CDR3 runs from the conserved cysteine through the conserved F or W. The order of the fields is clone size, D gene, J gene, V gene, CDR3 protein, CDR3 DNA. The D gene is left open where the match is weak. Clone size is stated in some rows and not others, as once, few, many or a class when expanded.

>-|-|TRBJ2-4|TRBV7-3
CTSSLPPGRQYF
TGTACCAGCAGCTTACCGCCAGGGAGGCAGTACTTC
>-|TRBD2|TRBJ2-3|TRBV20-1
CSARDARRLAGARDTQYF
TGCAGTGCTAGAGATGCCCGAAGACTAGCGGGGGCCCGAGATACGCAGTATTTT
>-|TRBD2|TRBJ2-6|TRBV29-1
CSVEVWLAGSSGANVLTF
TGCAGCGTTGAGGTGTGGCTAGCGGGTAGCTCTGGGGCCAACGTCCTGACTTTC
>many|-|TRBJ1-5|TRBV28
CASSFPGWANQPQHF
TGTGCCAGCAGTTTCCCAGGGTGGGCCAATCAGCCCCAGCATTTT
>-|-|TRBJ1-1|TRBV20-1
CSAVVGVGVHTEAFF
TGCAGTGCTGTTGTGGGGGTAGGGGTACATACTGAAGCTTTCTTT
>-|TRBD1|TRBJ1-5|TRBV12-3/TRBV12-4
CASSWDREAGQPQHF
TGTGCCAGCAGTTGGGACAGGGAGGCCGGTCAGCCCCAGCATTTT
>-|-|TRBJ1-1|TRBV5-1
CASSLSREGTEAFF
TGCGCCAGCAGCTTGAGCAGGGAGGGGACTGAAGCTTTCTTT
>few|TRBD1|TRBJ2-7|TRBV5-6
CASSFSGTGFYEQYF
TGTGCCAGCAGCTTCTCCGGGACAGGGTTCTACGAGCAGTACTTC
>many|TRBD1|TRBJ2-3|TRBV6-6
CASSPGQGAFTDTQYF
TGTGCCAGCAGCCCTGGACAGGGGGCTTTCACAGATACGCAGTATTTT
>many|TRBD1|TRBJ1-4|TRBV12-3/TRBV12-4
CASSLGETGGAEKLFF
TGTGCCAGCAGTTTAGGCGAGACAGGGGGGGCTGAAAAACTGTTTTTT
>-|-|TRBJ2-7|TRBV27
CASSPPKGEASEQYF
TGTGCCAGCAGCCCTCCTAAAGGGGAGGCCAGCGAGCAGTACTTC